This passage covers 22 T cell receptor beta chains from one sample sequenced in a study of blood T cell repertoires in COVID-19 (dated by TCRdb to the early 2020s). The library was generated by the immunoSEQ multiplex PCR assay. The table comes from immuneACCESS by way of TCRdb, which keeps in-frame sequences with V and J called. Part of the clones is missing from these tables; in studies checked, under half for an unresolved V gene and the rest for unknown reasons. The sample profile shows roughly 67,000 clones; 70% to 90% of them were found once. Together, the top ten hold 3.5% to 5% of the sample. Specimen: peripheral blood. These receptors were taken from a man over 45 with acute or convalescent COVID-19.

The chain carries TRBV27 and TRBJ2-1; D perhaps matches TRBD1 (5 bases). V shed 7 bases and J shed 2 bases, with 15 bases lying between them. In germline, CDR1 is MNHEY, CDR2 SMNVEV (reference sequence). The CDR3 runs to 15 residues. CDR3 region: CASTMTVLPYNEQFF. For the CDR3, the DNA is TGTGCCAGCACGATGACAGTACTCCCCTACAATGAGCAGTTCTTC.

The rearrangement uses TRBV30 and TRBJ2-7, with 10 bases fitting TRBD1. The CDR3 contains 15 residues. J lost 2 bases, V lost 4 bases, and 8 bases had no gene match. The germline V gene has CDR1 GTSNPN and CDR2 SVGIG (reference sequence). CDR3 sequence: CAWNLGQGNTYEQYF. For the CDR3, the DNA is TGTGCCTGGAATTTGGGACAGGGGAACACCTACGAGCAGTACTTC.

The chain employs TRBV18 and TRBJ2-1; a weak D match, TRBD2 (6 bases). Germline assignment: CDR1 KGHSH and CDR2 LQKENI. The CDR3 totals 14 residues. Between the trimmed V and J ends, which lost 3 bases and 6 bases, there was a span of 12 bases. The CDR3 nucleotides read TGTGCCAGCTCACCTCTGGGACTTTCCAATGAGCAGTTCTTC. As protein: CASSPLGLSNEQFF.

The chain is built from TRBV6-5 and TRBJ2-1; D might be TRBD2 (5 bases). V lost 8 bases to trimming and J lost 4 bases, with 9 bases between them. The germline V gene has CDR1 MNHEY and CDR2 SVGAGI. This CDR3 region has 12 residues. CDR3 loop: CASRRGYNEQFF. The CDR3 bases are TGTGCCAGCCGCCGGGGATACAATGAGCAGTTCTTC.

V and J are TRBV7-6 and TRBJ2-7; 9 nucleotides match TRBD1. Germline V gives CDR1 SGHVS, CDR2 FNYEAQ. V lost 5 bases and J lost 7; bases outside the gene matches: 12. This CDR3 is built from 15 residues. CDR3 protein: CASSETQGATDEQYF. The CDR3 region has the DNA TGTGCCAGCAGCGAGACACAGGGGGCAACGGATGAGCAGTACTTC.

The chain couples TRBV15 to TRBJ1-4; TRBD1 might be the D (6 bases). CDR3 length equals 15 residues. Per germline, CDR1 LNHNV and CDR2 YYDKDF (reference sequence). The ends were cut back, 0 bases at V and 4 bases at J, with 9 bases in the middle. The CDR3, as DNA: TGTGCCACCAGCAGAGATCAACAGGGTAATGAAAAACTGTTTTTT. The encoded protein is CATSRDQQGNEKLFF.

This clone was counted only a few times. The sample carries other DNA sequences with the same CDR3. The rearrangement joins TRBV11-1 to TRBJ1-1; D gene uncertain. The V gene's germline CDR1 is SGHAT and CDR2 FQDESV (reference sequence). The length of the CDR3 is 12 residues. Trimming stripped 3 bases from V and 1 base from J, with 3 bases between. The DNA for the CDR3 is TGTGCCAGCAGCTTTAGGAACACTGAAGCTTTCTTT. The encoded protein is CASSFRNTEAFF.

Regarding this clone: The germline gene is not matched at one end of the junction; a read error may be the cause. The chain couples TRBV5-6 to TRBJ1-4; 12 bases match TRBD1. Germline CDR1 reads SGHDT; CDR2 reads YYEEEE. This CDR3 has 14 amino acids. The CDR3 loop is CASTFGTGGRRGVF. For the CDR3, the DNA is TGTGCCAGCACCTTCGGGACAGGGGGCCGCCGAGGCGTTTTT.

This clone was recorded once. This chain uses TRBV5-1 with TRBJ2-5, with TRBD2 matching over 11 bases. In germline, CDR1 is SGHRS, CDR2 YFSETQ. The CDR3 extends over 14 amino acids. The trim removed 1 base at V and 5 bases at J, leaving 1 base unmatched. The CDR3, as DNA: TGCGCCAGCAGCTTGACTAGCGGGAGTGAGACCCAGTACTTC. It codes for CASSLTSGSETQYF.

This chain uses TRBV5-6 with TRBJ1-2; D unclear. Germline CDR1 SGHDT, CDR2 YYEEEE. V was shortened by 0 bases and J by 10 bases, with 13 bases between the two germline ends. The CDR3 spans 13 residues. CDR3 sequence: CASSLGLPNYYTF. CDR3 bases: TGTGCCAGCAGCTTGGGACTTCCCAACTACTACACCTTC.

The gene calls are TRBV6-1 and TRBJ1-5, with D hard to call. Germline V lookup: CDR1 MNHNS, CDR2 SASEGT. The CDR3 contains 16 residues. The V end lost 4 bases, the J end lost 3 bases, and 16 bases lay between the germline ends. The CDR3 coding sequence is TGTGCCAGCAGTGTAACGGCAAATAGCCCCAATCAGCCCCAGCATTTT. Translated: CASSVTANSPNQPQHF.

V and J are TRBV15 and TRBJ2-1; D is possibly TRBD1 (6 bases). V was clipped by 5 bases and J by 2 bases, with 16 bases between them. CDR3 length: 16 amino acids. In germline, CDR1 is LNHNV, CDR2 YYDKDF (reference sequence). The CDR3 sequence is CATSLLQGYPYNEQFF. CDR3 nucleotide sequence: TGTGCCACCAGCCTACTACAGGGATACCCCTACAATGAGCAGTTCTTC. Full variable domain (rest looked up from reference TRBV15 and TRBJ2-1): DAMVIQNPRYQVTQFGKPVTLSCSQTLNHNVMYWYQQKSSQAPKLLFHYYDKDFNNEADTPDNFQSRRPNTSFCFLDIRSPGLGDTAMYLCATSLLQGYPYNEQFFGPGTRLTVL.

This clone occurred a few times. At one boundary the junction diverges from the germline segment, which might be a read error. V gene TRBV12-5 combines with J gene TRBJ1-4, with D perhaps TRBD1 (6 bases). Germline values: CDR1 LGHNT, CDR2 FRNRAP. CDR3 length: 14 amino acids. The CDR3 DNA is TGTGCTAGTGGTCAAGGGACAACTAGTGAAAAACTGTTTTTT. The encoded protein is CASGQGTTSEKLFF.

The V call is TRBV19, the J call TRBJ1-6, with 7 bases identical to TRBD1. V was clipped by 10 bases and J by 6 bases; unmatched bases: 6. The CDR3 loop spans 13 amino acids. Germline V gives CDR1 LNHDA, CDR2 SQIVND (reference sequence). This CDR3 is CATGGTANSPLHF. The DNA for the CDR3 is TGTGCCACCGGAGGGACAGCTAATTCACCCCTCCACTTT.

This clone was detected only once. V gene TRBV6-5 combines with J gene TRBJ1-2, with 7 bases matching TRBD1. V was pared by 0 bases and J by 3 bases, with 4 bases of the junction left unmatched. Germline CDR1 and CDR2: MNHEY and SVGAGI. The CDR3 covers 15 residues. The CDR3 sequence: CASSYSTGADYGYTF. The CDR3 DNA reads TGTGCCAGCAGTTACTCCACAGGGGCGGACTATGGCTACACCTTC.

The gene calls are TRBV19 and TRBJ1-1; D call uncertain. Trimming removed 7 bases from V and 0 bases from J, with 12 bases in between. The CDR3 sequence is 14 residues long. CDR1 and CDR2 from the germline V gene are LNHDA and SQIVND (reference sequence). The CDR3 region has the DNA TGTGCCAGTAATTCCCCTGGCATGAACACTGAAGCTTTCTTT. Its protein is CASNSPGMNTEAFF.

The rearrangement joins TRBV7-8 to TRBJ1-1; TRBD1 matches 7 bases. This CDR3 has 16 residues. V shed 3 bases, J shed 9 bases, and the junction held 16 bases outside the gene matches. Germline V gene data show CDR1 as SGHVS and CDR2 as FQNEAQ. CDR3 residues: CASSLFWTGESSKAFF. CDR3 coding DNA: TGTGCCAGCAGCTTGTTCTGGACAGGCGAATCCTCTAAAGCTTTCTTT.

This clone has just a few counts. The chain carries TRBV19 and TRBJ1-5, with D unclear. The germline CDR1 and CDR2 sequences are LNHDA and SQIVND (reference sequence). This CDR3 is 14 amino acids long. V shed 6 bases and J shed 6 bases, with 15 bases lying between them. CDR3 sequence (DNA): TGTGCCAGTAGCGGGTCGATCATGGGTCAGCCCCAGCATTTT. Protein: CASSGSIMGQPQHF.

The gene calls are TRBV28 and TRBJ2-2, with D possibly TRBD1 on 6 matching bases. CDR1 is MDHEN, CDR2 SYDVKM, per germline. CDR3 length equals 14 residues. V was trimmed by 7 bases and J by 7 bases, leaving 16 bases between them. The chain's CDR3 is CASKQQGGGGELFF. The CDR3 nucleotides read TGTGCCAGCAAACAACAGGGTGGTGGCGGGGAGCTGTTTTTT.

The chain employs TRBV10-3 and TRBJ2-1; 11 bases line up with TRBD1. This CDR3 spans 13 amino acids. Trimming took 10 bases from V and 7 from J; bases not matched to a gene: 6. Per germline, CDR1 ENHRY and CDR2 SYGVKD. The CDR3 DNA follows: TGTGCCAATGGACAGGGGGCTGGGAATGAGCAGTTCTTC. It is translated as CANGQGAGNEQFF.

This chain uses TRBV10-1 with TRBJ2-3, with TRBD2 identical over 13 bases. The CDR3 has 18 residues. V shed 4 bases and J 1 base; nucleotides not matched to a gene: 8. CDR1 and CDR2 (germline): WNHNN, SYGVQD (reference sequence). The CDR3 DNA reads TGCGCCAGCAGTGGGTCCGGGACTAGCGGGGACCGCACAGATACGCAGTATTTT. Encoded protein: CASSGSGTSGDRTDTQYF.

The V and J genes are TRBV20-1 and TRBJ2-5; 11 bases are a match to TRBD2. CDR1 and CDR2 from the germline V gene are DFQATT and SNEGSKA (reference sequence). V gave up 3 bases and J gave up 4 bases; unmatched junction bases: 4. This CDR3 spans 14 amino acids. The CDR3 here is CSASLAGGTETQYF. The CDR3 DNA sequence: TGCAGTGCTAGTCTAGCGGGGGGTACAGAGACCCAGTACTTC.